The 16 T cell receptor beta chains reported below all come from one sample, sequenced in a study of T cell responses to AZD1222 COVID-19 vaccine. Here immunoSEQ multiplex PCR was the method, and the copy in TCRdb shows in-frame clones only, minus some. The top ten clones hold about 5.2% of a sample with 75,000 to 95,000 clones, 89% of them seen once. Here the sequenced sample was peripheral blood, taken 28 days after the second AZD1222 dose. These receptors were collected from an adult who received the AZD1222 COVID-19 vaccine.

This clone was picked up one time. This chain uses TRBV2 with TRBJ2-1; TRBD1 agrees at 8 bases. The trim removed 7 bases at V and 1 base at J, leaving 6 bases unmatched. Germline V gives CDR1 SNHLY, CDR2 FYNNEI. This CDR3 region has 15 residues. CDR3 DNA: TGTGCCAGCACCCTACAGGGGGTTTCCTACAATGAGCAGTTCTTC. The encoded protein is CASTLQGVSYNEQFF.

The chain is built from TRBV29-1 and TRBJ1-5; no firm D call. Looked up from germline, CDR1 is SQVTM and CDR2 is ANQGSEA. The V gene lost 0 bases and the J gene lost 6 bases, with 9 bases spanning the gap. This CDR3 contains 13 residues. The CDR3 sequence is CSVEEGSGQPQHF. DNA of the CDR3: TGCAGCGTTGAAGAGGGGAGTGGTCAGCCCCAGCATTTT.

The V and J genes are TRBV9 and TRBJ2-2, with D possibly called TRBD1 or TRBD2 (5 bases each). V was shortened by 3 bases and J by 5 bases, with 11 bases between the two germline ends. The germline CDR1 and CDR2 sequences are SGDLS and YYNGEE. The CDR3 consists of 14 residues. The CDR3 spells CASSGWGRTGELFF. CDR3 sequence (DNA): TGTGCCAGCAGCGGTTGGGGGAGAACCGGGGAGCTGTTTTTT.

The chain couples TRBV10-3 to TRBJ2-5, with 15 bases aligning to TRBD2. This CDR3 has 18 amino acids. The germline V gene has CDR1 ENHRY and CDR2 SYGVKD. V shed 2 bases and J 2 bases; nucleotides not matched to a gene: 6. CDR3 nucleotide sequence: TGTGCCATCAGTGAGCCGGGACTAGCGGGGGGTCTACAAGAGACCCAGTACTTC. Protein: CAISEPGLAGGLQETQYF.

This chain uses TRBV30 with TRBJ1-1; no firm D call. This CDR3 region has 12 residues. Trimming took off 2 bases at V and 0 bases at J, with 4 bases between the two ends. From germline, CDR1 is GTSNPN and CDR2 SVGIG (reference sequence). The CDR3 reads CAWSRMNTEAFF. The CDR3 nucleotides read TGTGCCTGGAGTCGGATGAACACTGAAGCTTTCTTT.

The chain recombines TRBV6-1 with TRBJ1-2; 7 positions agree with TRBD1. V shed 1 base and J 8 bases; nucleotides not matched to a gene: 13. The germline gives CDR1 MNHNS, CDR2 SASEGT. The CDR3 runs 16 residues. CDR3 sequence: CASSEGRDRYRRGYTF. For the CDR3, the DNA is TGTGCCAGCAGTGAAGGCCGGGACAGATATAGGCGGGGCTACACCTTC.

Written as DNA, the CDR3 is TGTGCCAGCAGCTCCCCGACAGGGGCCCTTGTGAATGAGCAGTTCTTC. Its protein is CASSSPTGALVNEQFF. This chain links TRBV5-5 with TRBJ2-1; 8 bases match TRBD1. The CDR3 sequence is 16 residues long. Losses at the gene ends were 3 bases for V and 7 bases for J; bases not matched to a gene: 12. Germline values: CDR1 SGHKS, CDR2 YYEKEE (reference sequence).

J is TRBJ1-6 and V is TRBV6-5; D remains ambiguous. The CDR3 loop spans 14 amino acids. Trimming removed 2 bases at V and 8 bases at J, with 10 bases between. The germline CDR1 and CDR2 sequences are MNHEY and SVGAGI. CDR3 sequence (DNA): TGTGCCAGCAGTTACGGCTTGGGGTATTCACCCCTCCACTTT. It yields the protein CASSYGLGYSPLHF.

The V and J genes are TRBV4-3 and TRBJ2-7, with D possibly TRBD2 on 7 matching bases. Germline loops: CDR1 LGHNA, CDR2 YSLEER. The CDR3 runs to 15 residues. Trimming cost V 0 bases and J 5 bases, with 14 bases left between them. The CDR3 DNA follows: TGCGCCAGCAGCCAAGAGAAGGGGGGGACCAACGAGCAGTACTTC. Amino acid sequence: CASSQEKGGTNEQYF.

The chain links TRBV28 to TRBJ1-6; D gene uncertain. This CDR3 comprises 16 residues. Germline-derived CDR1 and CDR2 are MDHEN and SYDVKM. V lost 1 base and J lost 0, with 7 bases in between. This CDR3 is CASSLFGISYNSPLHF. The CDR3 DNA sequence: TGTGCCAGCAGTTTATTCGGAATCTCCTATAATTCACCCCTCCACTTT.

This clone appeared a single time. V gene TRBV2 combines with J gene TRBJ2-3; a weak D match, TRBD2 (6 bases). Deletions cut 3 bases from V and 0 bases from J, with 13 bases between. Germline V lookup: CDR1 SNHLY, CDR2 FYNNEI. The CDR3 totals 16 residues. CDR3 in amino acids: CASSDWRGTSTDTQYF. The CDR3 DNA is TGTGCCAGCAGTGATTGGCGGGGTACTAGCACAGATACGCAGTATTTT.

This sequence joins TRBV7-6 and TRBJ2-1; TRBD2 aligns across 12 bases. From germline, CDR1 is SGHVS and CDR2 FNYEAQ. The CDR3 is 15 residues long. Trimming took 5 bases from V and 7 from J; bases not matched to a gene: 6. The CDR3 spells CASSTLAGGGNEQFF. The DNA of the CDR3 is TGTGCCAGCAGCACACTAGCGGGGGGTGGTAATGAGCAGTTCTTC.

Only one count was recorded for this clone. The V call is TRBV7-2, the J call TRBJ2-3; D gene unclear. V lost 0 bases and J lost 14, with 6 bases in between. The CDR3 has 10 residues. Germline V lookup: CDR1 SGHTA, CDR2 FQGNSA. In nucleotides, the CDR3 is TGTGCCAGCAGCTTAGCGGCCAGGTATTTT. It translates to CASSLAARYF.

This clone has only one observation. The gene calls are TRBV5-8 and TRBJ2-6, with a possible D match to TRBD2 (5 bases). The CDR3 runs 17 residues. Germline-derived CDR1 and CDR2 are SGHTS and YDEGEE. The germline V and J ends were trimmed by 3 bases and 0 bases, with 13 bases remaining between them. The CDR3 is CASSSRWEFSGANVLTF. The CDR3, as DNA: TGTGCCAGCAGCTCCCGTTGGGAGTTCTCTGGGGCCAACGTCCTGACTTTC. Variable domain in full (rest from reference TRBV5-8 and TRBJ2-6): EAGVTQSPTHLIKTRGQQATLRCSPISGHTSVYWYQQALGLGLQFLLWYDEGEERNRGNFPPRFSGRQFPNYSSELNVNALELEDSALYLCASSSRWEFSGANVLTFGAGSRLTVL.

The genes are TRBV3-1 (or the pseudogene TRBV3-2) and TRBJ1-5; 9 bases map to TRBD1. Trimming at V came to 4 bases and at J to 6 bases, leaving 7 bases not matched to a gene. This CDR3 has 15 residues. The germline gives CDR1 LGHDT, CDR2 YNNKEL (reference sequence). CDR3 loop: CASSLGTGYSQPQHF. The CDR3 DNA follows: TGTGCCAGCAGCCTCGGGACAGGGTACTCTCAGCCCCAGCATTTT.

CDR3 region: CASSASSGGRQDTQYF. CDR3 DNA: TGTGCCAGCAGCGCATCTAGCGGGGGCCGGCAAGATACGCAGTATTTT. The chain employs TRBV7-9 and TRBJ2-3; TRBD2 aligns across 10 bases. The CDR3 sequence is 16 residues long. Germline CDR1 is SEHNR and CDR2 is FQNEAQ (reference sequence). J gave up 5 bases and V 5 bases, and 10 bases lay outside the gene matches.